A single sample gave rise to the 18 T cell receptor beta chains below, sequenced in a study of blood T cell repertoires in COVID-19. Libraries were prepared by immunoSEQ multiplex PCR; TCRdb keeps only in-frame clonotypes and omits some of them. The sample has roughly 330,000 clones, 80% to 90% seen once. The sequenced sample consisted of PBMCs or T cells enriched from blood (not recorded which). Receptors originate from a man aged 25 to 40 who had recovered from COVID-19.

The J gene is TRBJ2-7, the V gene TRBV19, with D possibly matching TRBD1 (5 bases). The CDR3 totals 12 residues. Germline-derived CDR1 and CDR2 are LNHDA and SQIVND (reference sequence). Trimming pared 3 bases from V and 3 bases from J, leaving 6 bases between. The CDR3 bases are TGTGCCAGTAGTATTGACAGCTACGAGCAGTACTTC. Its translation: CASSIDSYEQYF.

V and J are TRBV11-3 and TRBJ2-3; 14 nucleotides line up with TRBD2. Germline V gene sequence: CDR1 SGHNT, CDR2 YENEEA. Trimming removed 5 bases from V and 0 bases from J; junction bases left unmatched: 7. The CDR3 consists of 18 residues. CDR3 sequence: CASSPGTSGGRSTDTQYF. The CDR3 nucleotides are TGTGCCAGCAGCCCGGGGACTAGCGGGGGTCGAAGCACAGATACGCAGTATTTT.

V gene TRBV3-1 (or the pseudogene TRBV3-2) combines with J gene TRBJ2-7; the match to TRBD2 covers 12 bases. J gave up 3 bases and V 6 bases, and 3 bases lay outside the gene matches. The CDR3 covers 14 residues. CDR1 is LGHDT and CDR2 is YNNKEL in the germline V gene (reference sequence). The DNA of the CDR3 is TGTGCCAGCAGGCTAGCGGGGGGGGGCTACGAGCAGTACTTC. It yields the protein CASRLAGGGYEQYF.

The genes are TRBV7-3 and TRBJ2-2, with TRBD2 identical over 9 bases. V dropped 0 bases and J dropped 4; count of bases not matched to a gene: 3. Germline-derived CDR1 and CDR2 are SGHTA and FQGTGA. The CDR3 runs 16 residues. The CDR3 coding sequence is TGTGCCAGCAGCTTAACGTCTAGCGGGGCCACCGGGGAGCTGTTTTTT. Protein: CASSLTSSGATGELFF.

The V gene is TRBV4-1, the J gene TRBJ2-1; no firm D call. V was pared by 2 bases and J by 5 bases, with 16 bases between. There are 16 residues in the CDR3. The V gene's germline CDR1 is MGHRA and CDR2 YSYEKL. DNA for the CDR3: TGCGCCAGCAGCCAAAATAGATTAGCAGACCACAATGAGCAGTTCTTC. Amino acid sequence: CASSQNRLADHNEQFF.

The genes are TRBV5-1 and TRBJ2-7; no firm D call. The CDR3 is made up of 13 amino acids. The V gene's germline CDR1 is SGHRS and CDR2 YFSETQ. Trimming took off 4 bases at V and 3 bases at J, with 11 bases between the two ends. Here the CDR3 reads CASSPGSGYEQYF. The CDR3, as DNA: TGCGCCAGCAGCCCCGGGTCGGGCTACGAGCAGTACTTC.

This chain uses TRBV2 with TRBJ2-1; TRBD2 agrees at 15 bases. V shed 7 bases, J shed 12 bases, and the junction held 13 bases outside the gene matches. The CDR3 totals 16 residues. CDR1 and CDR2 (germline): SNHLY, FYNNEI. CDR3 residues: CASTRFGLAGGLSQFF. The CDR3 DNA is TGTGCCAGCACACGATTTGGACTAGCGGGGGGGCTGTCGCAGTTCTTC.

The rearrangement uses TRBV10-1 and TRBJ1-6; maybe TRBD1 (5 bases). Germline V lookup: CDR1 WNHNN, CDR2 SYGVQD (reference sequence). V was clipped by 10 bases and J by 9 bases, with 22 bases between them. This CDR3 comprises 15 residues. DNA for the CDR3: TGCGCCACCTCTCCAGGGTACTCCCCTGGTTCACCCCTCCACTTT. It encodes CATSPGYSPGSPLHF.

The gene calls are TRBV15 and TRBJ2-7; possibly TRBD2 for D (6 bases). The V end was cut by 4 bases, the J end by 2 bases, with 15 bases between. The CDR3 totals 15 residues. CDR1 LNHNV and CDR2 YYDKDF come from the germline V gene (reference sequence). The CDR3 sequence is CATSNGLAQAYEQYF. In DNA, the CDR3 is TGTGCCACCAGCAATGGGCTAGCGCAGGCCTACGAGCAGTACTTC.

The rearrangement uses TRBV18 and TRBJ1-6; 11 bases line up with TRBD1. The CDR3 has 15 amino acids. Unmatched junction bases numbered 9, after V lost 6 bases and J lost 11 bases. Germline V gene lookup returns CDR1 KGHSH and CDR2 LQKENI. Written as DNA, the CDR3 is TGTGCCAGCTCCACGGGACAGGGGGAGAGAACACCCCTCCACTTT. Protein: CASSTGQGERTPLHF. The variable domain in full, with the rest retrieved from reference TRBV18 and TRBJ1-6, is NAGVMQNPRHLVRRRGQEARLRCSPMKGHSHVYWYRQLPEEGLKFMVYLQKENIIDESGMPKERFSAEFPKEGPSILRIQQVVRGDSAAYFCASSTGQGERTPLHFGNGTRLTVT.

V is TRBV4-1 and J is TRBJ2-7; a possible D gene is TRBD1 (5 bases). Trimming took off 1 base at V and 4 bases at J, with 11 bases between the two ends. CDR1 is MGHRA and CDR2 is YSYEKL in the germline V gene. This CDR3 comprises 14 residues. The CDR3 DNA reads TGCGCCAGCAGCCAAGGGGGCAGGATTTACGAGCAGTACTTC. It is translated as CASSQGGRIYEQYF.

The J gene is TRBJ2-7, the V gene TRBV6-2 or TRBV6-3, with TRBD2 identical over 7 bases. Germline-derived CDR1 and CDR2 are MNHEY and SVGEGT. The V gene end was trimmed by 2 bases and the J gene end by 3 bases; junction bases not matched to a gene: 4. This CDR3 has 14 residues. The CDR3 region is CASSYRDYNYEQYF. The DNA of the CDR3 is TGTGCCAGCAGTTACCGGGACTACAACTACGAGCAGTACTTC.

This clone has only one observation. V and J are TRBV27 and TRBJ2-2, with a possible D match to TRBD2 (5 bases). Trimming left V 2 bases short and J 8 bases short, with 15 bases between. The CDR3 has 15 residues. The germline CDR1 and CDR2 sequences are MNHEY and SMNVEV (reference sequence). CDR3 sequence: CASSLEPSGVGELFF. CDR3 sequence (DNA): TGTGCCAGCAGTTTAGAACCGTCCGGGGTAGGGGAGCTGTTTTTT.

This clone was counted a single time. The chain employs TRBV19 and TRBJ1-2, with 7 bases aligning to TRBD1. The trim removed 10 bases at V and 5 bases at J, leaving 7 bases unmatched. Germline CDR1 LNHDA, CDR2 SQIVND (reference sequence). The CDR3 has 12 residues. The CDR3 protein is CATGQAGYGYTF. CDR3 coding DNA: TGTGCCACCGGACAGGCGGGATATGGCTACACCTTC.

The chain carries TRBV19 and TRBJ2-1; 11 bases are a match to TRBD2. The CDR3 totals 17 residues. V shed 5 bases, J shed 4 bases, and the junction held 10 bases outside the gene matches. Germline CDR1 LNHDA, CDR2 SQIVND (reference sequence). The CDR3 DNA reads TGTGCCAGTAGTGTCCTAGCGGGGGGCCTGAAATACAATGAGCAGTTCTTC. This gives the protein CASSVLAGGLKYNEQFF.

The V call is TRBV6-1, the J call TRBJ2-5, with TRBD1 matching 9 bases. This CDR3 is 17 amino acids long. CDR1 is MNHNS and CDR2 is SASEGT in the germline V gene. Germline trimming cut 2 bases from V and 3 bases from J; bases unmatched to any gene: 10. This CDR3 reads CASSERLGQGSKETQYF. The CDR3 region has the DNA TGTGCCAGCAGTGAAAGATTGGGACAGGGTAGCAAAGAGACCCAGTACTTC.

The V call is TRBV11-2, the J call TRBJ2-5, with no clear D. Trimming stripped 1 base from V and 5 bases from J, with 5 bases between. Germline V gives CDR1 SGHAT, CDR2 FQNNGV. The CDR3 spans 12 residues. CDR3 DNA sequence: TGTGCCAGCAGCTTAGTCTCGGAGACCCAGTACTTC. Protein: CASSLVSETQYF.

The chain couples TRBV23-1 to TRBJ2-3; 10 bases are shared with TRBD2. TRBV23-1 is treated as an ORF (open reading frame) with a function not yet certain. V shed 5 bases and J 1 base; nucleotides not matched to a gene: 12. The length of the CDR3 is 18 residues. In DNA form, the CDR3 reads TGCGCCAGCAGTTCAATCGTACTAGCGGGGTGTGGCACAGATACGCAGTATTTT. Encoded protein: CASSSIVLAGCGTDTQYF.